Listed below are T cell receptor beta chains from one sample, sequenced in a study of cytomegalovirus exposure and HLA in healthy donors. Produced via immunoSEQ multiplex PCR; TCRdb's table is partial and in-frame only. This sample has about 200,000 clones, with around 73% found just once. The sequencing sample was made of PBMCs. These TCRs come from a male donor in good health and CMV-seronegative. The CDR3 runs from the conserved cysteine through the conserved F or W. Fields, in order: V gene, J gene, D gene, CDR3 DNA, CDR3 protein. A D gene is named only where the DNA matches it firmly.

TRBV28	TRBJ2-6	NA	TGTGCCAGCAGCCCGACAGGACGCTCTGGGGCCAACGTCCTGACTTTC	CASSPTGRSGANVLTF
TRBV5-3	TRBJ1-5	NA	TGTGCCAGAAGCTTGGCCCGGGTACGTCAGGGCTCTCAGCCCCAGCATTTT	CARSLARVRQGSQPQHF
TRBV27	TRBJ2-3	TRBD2	TGTGCCAGCAGTTTGAAACTAGCGGAGTATTCTAGCACAGATACGCAGTATTTT	CASSLKLAEYSSTDTQYF
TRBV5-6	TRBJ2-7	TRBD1	TGTGCCAGCGCACCGGGACAGGTATTCTACGAGCAGTACTTC	CASAPGQVFYEQYF
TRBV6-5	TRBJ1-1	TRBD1	TGTGCCAGCAATACATGGAGACAGGGGTACACTGAAGCTTTCTTT	CASNTWRQGYTEAFF
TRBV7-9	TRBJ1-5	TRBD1	TGTTCCAGCAGCTCCGGGACAGCGAATCAGCCCCAGCATTTT	CSSSSGTANQPQHF
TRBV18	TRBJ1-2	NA	TGTGCCAGCTCACCTGGTGCAATGGAGTATGGCTACACCTTC	CASSPGAMEYGYTF
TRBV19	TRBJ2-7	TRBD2	TGTGCCAGTAGTACGGAGACTAGCGGGAAAGGGGAGCAGTACTTC	CASSTETSGKGEQYF
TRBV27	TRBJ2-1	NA	TGTGCCAGCAGTAGAGGACTGTCCTACAATGAGCAGTTCTTC	CASSRGLSYNEQFF
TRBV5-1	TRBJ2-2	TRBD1	TGCGCCAGCAGCACCACAGGGGGTTGGGACACCGGGGAGCTGTTTTTT	CASSTTGGWDTGELFF